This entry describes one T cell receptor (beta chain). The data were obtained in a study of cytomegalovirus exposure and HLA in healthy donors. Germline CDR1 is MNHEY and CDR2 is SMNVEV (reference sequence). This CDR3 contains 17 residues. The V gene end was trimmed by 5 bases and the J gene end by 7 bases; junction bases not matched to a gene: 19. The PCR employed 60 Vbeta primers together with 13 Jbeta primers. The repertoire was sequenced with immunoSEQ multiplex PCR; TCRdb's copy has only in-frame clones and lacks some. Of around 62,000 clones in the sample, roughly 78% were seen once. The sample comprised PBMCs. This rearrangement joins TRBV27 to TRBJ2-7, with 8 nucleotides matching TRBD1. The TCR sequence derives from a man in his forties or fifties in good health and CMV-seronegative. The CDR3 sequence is CASSISTGTGSLREQYF. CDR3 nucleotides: TGTGCCAGCAGTATTTCTACCGGGACAGGCTCCTTACGGGAGCAGTACTTC.